This TCR beta chain is from a study of T cells in Graves' hyperthyroidism and ophthalmopathy. Amplified TCR beta CDR3 regions came from RNA transcripts. TCR CDR3 regions were first amplified by RT-PCR with HTBI primers. TCRdb re-called the multiplex PCR reads with MiXCR, one entry per CDR3 protein. The sample lists about 690,000 distinct CDR3 sequences, roughly 17% occurring once. Trimming pared 1 base from V and 0 bases from J, leaving 10 bases between. The V gene's germline CDR1 is SGHAT and CDR2 FQNNGV. This CDR3 is built from 16 residues. This clonotype has ten or more counts. What it binds is unknown. The PBMCs were taken from roughly 9.3 ml of fresh peripheral blood. The study, taken as a whole, reports: Most clonotypes expanded in thyroid above 0.001 were likewise present in blood.

The clonotype comes from a man aged 45-65 years with Graves' hyperthyroidism. Specimen: blood. The chain carries TRBV11-2 and TRBJ1-3, with D unresolved. The CDR3 bases are TGTGCCAGCAGCTTAGGTTTACACCTCTCTGGAAACACCATATATTTT. It yields the protein CASSLGLHLSGNTIYF.